The 22 T cell receptor beta chains given below trace back to one sample, sequenced in a study of blood T cells in healthy people across ages. Together with a sample-barcoded 5' primer, a J-beta primer mix was included in a second PCR lasting about 6 to 12 cycles. MiXCR, applied by TCRdb to the 5' RACE reads, yields one record per CDR3 protein. The data hold about 900,000 distinct CDR3 sequences, with 60% to 80% observed a single time. Sequencing was performed on blood. Receptor source: a man aged 30-40 years in good health.

The rearrangement links TRBV3-1 to TRBJ1-1; D is undetermined. Trimming shortened V by 0 bases and J by 5 bases, and 10 bases separated the two germline ends. The germline gives CDR1 LGHDT, CDR2 YNNKEL (reference sequence). The CDR3 runs to 14 residues. The CDR3 loop is CASSQDRIRTEAFF. In nucleotides, the CDR3 is TGTGCCAGCAGCCAAGATCGAATAAGGACTGAAGCTTTCTTT.

This chain uses TRBV4-2 with TRBJ2-1, with 10 bases matching TRBD2. Germline V gene sequence: CDR1 LGHNA, CDR2 YNFKEQ. The CDR3 runs 16 residues. V was clipped by 1 base and J by 4 bases; unmatched bases: 4. CDR3 coding DNA: TGTGCCAGCAGCCAAGTAACTAGCGGGGATTACAATGAGCAGTTCTTC. Its translation: CASSQVTSGDYNEQFF.

The J gene is TRBJ2-2, the V gene TRBV7-3; perhaps TRBD1 as D (6 bases). Per the germline V gene, CDR1 is SGHTA and CDR2 is FQGTGA. The CDR3 has 13 amino acids. The V gene lost 8 bases and the J gene lost 6 bases, with 13 bases spanning the gap. The CDR3 DNA reads TGTGCCAGCGGGGCAGGGGTTCCCGGGGAGCTGTTTTTT. Residues: CASGAGVPGELFF.

This clonotype was observed once. The V call is TRBV6-2 or TRBV6-3, the J call TRBJ2-7; 10 positions agree with TRBD1. V lost 8 bases, J lost 3 bases, and 10 bases stayed unmatched. The CDR3 is made up of 15 amino acids. Germline lookup yields CDR1 MNHEY and CDR2 SVGEGT. CDR3: CASGWSGTGDYEQYF. The CDR3 DNA reads as TGTGCCAGCGGGTGGAGCGGGACAGGGGACTACGAGCAGTACTTC.

The chain carries TRBV6-6 and TRBJ2-1, with 7 bases identical to TRBD2. CDR1 is MNHNY, CDR2 SVGAGI, per germline (reference sequence). With V trimmed by 0 bases and J by 7 bases, 9 bases remained unmatched. CDR3 size: 16 residues. The CDR3 protein is CASSYSLGGRTNEQFF. CDR3 sequence (DNA): TGTGCCAGCAGTTACTCCCTGGGAGGGAGGACGAATGAGCAGTTCTTC.

This chain joins TRBV10-3 and TRBJ2-1; D ambiguous. There are 17 residues in the CDR3. CDR1 is ENHRY and CDR2 is SYGVKD in the germline V gene. V was clipped by 5 bases and J by 7 bases, with 24 bases between them. The CDR3, as DNA: TGTGCCATCAGTAAACCCCCGGGTCAATTAAATCAGAATGAGCAGTTCTTC. This gives the protein CAISKPPGQLNQNEQFF.

The chain combines TRBV6-2 or TRBV6-3 with TRBJ2-7; 7 positions agree with TRBD1. The DNA matches TRBJ2-5 better at its end, which makes the J call doubtful. The V gene's germline CDR1 is MNHEY and CDR2 SVGEGT. This CDR3 region has 14 residues. The CDR3 loop is CASSETGYQETQYF. The CDR3 DNA reads as TGTGCCAGCAGTGAGACAGGGTATCAAGAGACCCAGTACTTC.

The rearrangement joins TRBV7-3 to TRBJ1-1, with no clear D. The CDR3 covers 13 residues. The V gene's germline CDR1 is SGHTA and CDR2 FQGTGA. V was shortened by 4 bases and J by 4 bases, with 10 bases between the two germline ends. The CDR3 is CASSSLAGTEAFF. The CDR3 DNA sequence: TGTGCCAGCAGCTCGCTCGCGGGCACTGAAGCTTTCTTT.

The chain has TRBV6-5 and TRBJ2-7, with 7 bases lining up with TRBD1. Germline CDR1 MNHEY, CDR2 SVGAGI. CDR3 size: 14 residues. V was pared by 4 bases and J by 6 bases, with 9 bases of the junction left unmatched. CDR3 region: CASSLRQGAGEQYF. DNA of the CDR3: TGTGCCAGCAGTTTACGACAGGGTGCGGGCGAGCAGTACTTC.

This clonotype has a handful of counts. The rearrangement links TRBV4-3 to TRBJ2-7, with D possibly matching TRBD1 (6 bases). The CDR3 runs to 16 residues. Trimming removed 3 bases from V and 7 bases from J, with 22 bases in between. The germline V gene encodes CDR1 LGHNA and CDR2 YSLEER. The DNA of the CDR3 is TGCGCCAGCAGCCAGACAGGTCTTGGTGGGGGCGAAGAGCAGTACTTC. Protein sequence: CASSQTGLGGGEEQYF.

The rearrangement links TRBV7-2 to TRBJ1-6; the match to TRBD1 covers 7 bases. With V trimmed by 5 bases and J by 8 bases, 6 bases remained unmatched. The CDR3 has 14 residues. The V gene's germline CDR1 is SGHTA and CDR2 FQGNSA. The chain's CDR3 is CASSVRQGYSPLHF. CDR3 bases: TGTGCCAGCAGCGTACGACAGGGCTATTCACCCCTCCACTTT.

The CDR3 is CSAARAVGGAYEQYF. CDR3 nucleotide sequence: TGCAGTGCCGCGAGGGCAGTAGGGGGGGCTTACGAGCAGTACTTC. The genes are TRBV20-1 and TRBJ2-5; tentative D call: TRBD2 (7 bases). The closer fit of TRBJ2-7 to the DNA end suggests the J call may be wrong. Germline CDR1 and CDR2: DFQATT and SNEGSKA (reference sequence). This CDR3 has 15 amino acids.

The genes are TRBV14 and TRBJ2-4; D not resolved. The DNA end favors TRBJ2-7, so the J call may be wrong. This CDR3 is 14 amino acids long. Germline V lookup: CDR1 SGHDN, CDR2 FVKESK. CDR3 sequence (DNA): TGTGCCAGCAGCTCACGGGCCCTCCGAGACGAGCAGTACTTC. It encodes CASSSRALRDEQYF.

This clonotype is a singleton in its sample. This chain connects TRBV6-5 to TRBJ2-1, with 9 bases that match TRBD2. With V trimmed by 4 bases and J by 4 bases, 23 bases remained unmatched. CDR3 length: 21 residues. Germline assignment: CDR1 MNHEY and CDR2 SVGAGI. CDR3 in DNA: TGTGCCAGCAGTTTACTCAGGCCCCGAGGTAGCGGGGGCCGCATGTACAATGAGCAGTTCTTC. It is translated as CASSLLRPRGSGGRMYNEQFF.

V usage is TRBV20-1 and J usage is TRBJ2-5, with 10 bases fitting TRBD1. CDR3 length: 14 residues. Germline V gene lookup returns CDR1 DFQATT and CDR2 SNEGSKA (reference sequence). V was clipped by 3 bases and J by 3 bases; unmatched bases: 4. The CDR3 DNA sequence: TGCAGTGCTAGGACAGGGGGCGCGAAAGAGACCCAGTACTTC. It is translated as CSARTGGAKETQYF.

The chain is built from TRBV20-1 and TRBJ2-4, with TRBD1 matching over 7 bases. The DNA end is more similar to TRBJ2-5, so the J call may be wrong. CDR1 and CDR2 (germline): DFQATT, SNEGSKA (reference sequence). This CDR3 region has 12 residues. For the CDR3, the DNA is TGCAGTGCTGACAGGGAACGAGAGACCCAGTACTTC. Its translation: CSADRERETQYF.

This clonotype showed up just once. This sequence joins TRBV3-1 and TRBJ1-1, with 9 positions matching TRBD1. The germline CDR1 and CDR2 sequences are LGHDT and YNNKEL (reference sequence). CDR3 length: 16 amino acids. V lost 4 bases and J lost 3; bases outside the gene matches: 9. The CDR3 sequence is CASSPLGTGRDTEAFF. The DNA of the CDR3 is TGTGCCAGCAGCCCCTTGGGGACAGGGCGGGACACTGAAGCTTTCTTT.

The chain is built from TRBV3-1 and TRBJ1-5; TRBD1 matches 8 bases. V lost 4 bases to trimming and J lost 4 bases; unmatched junction nucleotides: 3. Germline loops: CDR1 LGHDT, CDR2 YNNKEL (reference sequence). There are 14 residues in the CDR3. The CDR3, as DNA: TGTGCCAGCAGCCTGACAGGGGATAATCAGCCCCAGCATTTT. The encoded protein is CASSLTGDNQPQHF.

The chain carries TRBV28 and TRBJ1-2, with TRBD1 as a possible D gene (5 bases). The V end was cut by 5 bases, the J end by 3 bases, with 13 bases between. CDR1 and CDR2 from the germline V gene are MDHEN and SYDVKM. The CDR3 loop spans 14 amino acids. As DNA, the CDR3 is TGTGCCAGCAGTCCCTGGGGCTGGGACTATGGCTACACCTTC. Residues: CASSPWGWDYGYTF.

The chain is built from TRBV9 and TRBJ2-1; D may correspond to TRBD1 or TRBD2 (5 bases each). In germline, CDR1 is SGDLS, CDR2 YYNGEE. V was clipped by 4 bases and J by 1 base, with 15 bases between them. The CDR3 runs 16 residues. The CDR3 bases are TGTGCCAGCAGCATAGAGGGGCGGGTATCCTACAATGAGCAGTTCTTC. Residues: CASSIEGRVSYNEQFF.

The chain links TRBV7-3 to TRBJ2-1, with 7 nucleotides matching TRBD2. The V and J ends lost 2 bases and 3 bases, in that order; junction bases with no gene match: 7. CDR1 and CDR2 (germline): SGHTA, FQGTGA. This CDR3 is 16 amino acids long. The DNA of the CDR3 is TGTGCCAGCAGCTTAGGGCCTACTAGCGACTACAATGAGCAGTTCTTC. This codes for CASSLGPTSDYNEQFF.

J is TRBJ2-5 and V is TRBV20-1, with D perhaps being TRBD1 or TRBD2 (5 bases each). Germline-derived CDR1 and CDR2 are DFQATT and SNEGSKA (reference sequence). CDR3 size: 16 residues. V was pared by 4 bases and J by 0 bases, with 18 bases between. Written as DNA, the CDR3 is TGCAGTGCTATAAGGGTCGGACGGGGCAACCAAGAGACCCAGTACTTC. This codes for CSAIRVGRGNQETQYF.